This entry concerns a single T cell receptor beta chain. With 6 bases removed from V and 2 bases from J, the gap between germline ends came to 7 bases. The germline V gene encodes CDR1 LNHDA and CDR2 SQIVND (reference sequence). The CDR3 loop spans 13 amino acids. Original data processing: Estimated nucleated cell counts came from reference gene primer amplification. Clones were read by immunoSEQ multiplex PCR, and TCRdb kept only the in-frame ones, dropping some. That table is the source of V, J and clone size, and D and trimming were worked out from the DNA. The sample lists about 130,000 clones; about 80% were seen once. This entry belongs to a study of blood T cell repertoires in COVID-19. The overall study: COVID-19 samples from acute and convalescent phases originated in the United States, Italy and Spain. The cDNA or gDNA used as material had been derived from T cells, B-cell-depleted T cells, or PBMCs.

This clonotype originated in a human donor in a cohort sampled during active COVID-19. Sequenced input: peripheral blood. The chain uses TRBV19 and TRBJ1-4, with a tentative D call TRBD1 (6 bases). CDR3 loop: CASRGQTNEKLFF. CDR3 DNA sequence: TGTGCCAGTAGAGGACAGACTAATGAAAAACTGTTTTTT.